This T cell receptor (beta chain) is drawn from a study of blood T cells in healthy people across ages. The wider study: In model experiments, template switching was able to capture about one barcoded beta molecule for every two T cells that were present.

The CDR3 has 16 amino acids. Looked up from germline, CDR1 is LGHNA and CDR2 is YNFKEQ. The J segment lost 4 bases and the V segment lost 0 bases, leaving 6 bases of the junction unmatched. Comment on this clonotype: No antigen is known for it.

The study, taken as a whole, reports: Aged donors had fewer naive CD4+ cells and lower diversity than long-lived donors. Diversity of TCR beta per million T cells declined in a roughly linear way with age.

The authors ran a second PCR of 7 to 11 cycles using a sample-barcoded 5' primer and a J-beta primer mix. TCRdb re-called the 5' RACE reads with MiXCR, one entry per CDR3 protein. The table lists some 1.4 million distinct CDR3 sequences, approximately 42% of them singletons. This receptor was obtained from a woman under 30 in good health. The V and J genes are TRBV4-2 and TRBJ2-1, with 7 nucleotides matching TRBD1. Sequenced input: blood. CDR3 bases: TGTGCCAGCAGCCAAGATACGGCAGGGGGATACAATGAGCAGTTCTTC. Translating gives CASSQDTAGGYNEQFF.